The TCR beta chain described here comes from a study of control samples from healthy donors and cancer patients. This CDR3 region has 15 residues. V lost 0 bases to trimming and J lost 1 base, with 7 bases between them. Looked up from germline, CDR1 is KGHSH and CDR2 is LQKENI. Method: immunoSEQ multiplex PCR; TCRdb's copy keeps in-frame clones and lacks some. The sample carries about 100,000 clones, around four fifths recorded once. The sequence came from a man aged 25 to 40 in good health. The rearrangement uses TRBV18 and TRBJ1-5; TRBD1 is a possible D gene (5 bases). Sample: blood. The CDR3 coding sequence is TGTGCCAGCTCACCACCGGGGGGGAGCAATCAGCCCCAGCATTTT. It translates to CASSPPGGSNQPQHF.